Below, one T cell receptor beta chain is given with its context. Its binding antigen is unknown. Base qualities are not provided; no much larger clone lies one nucleotide away. The CDR3 regions of human TCRbeta chains were subjected to immunosequencing. Regarding the original processing steps: TCRs in the repertoires were compared against a reference library of SARS-CoV-2-specific TCRs that had been generated with the MIRA antigen-specificity platform. Breadth was defined as the fraction of unique TCRs that were SARS-CoV-2-associated, and depth was defined as the fraction of total T cells that were SARS-CoV-2-associated. Using the MIRA data, each spike-specific TCR was assigned both to the spike region to which the TCR was reactive and to a CD4 or CD8 class. Log10-transformed breadth and depth values were compared by one-way ANOVA with Sidak's multiple comparisons tests. TCRdb provides this immuneACCESS table in a form limited to in-frame rearrangements. Some clones are lacking; in checked studies, under half of them reflect an unresolved V gene, and why the rest are absent is not known. Clone size and the V and J calls come from that table; the DNA yielded D and trimming. The sample profile shows approximately 180,000 clones; around 90% of them were found once. The leading ten clones occupy under 6.5% of the sample.

Trimming removed 5 bases from V and 6 bases from J; the gene matches leave 9 bases unexplained. CDR1 is given as SGHAT and CDR2 as FQNNGV, both from the germline V gene. From its cysteine to its phenylalanine, the CDR3 spans 15 amino acids. Solely the CDR3 DNA is kept, with 45 bases framed from the first base. The data stem from a study of T cell responses to AZD1222 COVID-19 vaccine (dated by TCRdb to the early 2020s). Looking at the study overall: Because spike-specific TCR depth and breadth did not differ between the two schedules, AZD1222 recipients who got a second dose at roughly 4 weeks were pooled with those who got a second dose at roughly 12 weeks. TCR sequencing was performed for fewer than 250 trial participants, of whom about 200 were given two doses of AZD1222 and approximately 25 were given two doses of MenACWY control vaccine. Enrollment into the trials was organized by age into subgroups of 18-55, 56-69 and 70-plus years, and those subgroups contained approximately 160, 26 and 62 TCR-sequenced participants, respectively. Paper-wide results and their limitations: After two AZD1222 doses, spike-specific TCR breadth and depth were significantly higher than at day 0 and than in MenACWY recipients. The 56-69-year group was small, and its depth increase did not reach significance, likely because of low power. Most participants were white British and females outnumbered males, and the authors suggested that clonal diversity may have been underestimated. Reportedly, close to half of the unique spike-specific TCRs recognized epitopes lying outside the regions that are mutated in the B.1.351 and B.1.1.7 variants. Because no samples from the day 14 peak response were available, repertoires could be characterized only after the peak T cell response. CD4 TCRs associated with the vaccine covered the entire spike protein, and the dominant responses were in regions 160-218 and 743-854. Conclusions about previously exposed vaccinees are limited because only five to seven AZD1222 recipients were SARS-CoV-2 seropositive at baseline.

The time point label here, explained by the study, means: baseline before first vaccination. Vaccinee samples came from UK trials COV001 and COV002, including a single-blind randomized controlled phase 2/3 trial of AZD1222 (ChAdOx1 nCoV-19) in healthy adults. For TCRbeta chain sequencing, PBMC samples from trial participants were taken at day 0 and at day 28 after the second dose. The clonotype comes from an adult in good health. This chain joins TRBV11-2 to TRBJ2-3, and 9 junction bases match TRBD2. Sequenced material: peripheral blood, taken on day 0 of AZD1222 vaccination. The sequenced DNA: TGTGCCAGCAGCCCAAACTTAGCGGGAGCCGATACGCAGTATTTT. The encoded protein is CASSPNLAGADTQYF.